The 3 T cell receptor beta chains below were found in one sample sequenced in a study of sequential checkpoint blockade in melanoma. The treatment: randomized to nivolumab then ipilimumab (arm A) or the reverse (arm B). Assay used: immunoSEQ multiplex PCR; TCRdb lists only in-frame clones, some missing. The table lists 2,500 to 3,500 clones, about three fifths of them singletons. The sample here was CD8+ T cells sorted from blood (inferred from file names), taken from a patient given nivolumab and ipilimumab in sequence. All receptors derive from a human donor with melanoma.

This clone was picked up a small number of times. The CDR3 reads CAWSVQAEQPQHF. CDR3 sequence (DNA): TGTGCCTGGAGTGTACAGGCGGAACAGCCCCAGCATTTT. The V and J genes are TRBV30 and TRBJ1-5, with D possibly matching TRBD1 (5 bases). V was trimmed by 0 bases and J by 7 bases, leaving 10 bases between them. Germline CDR1 GTSNPN, CDR2 SVGIG (reference sequence). This CDR3 is 13 amino acids long.

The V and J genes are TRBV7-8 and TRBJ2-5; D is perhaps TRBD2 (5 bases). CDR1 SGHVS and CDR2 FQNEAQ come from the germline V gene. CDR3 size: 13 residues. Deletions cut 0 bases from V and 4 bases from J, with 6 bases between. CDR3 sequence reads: CASSLATTETQYF. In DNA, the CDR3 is TGTGCCAGCAGCTTAGCGACTACAGAGACCCAGTACTTC.

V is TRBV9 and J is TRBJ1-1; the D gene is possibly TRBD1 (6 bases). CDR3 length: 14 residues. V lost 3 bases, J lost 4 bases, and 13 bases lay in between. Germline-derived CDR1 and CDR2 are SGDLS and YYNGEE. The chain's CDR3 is CASSASLGATEAFF. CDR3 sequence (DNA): TGTGCCAGCAGCGCTAGTCTGGGGGCCACTGAAGCTTTCTTT.